The 5 T cell receptor beta chains below were found in one sample sequenced in a study of blood T cell repertoires in COVID-19. Data came from immunoSEQ multiplex PCR; TCRdb stores just in-frame clones and leaves some out. The sample has 90,000 to 100,000 clones; approximately 84% are singletons. The sample was peripheral blood. These receptors originate from a man aged 55 to 70 with acute or convalescent COVID-19.

This chain uses TRBV14 with TRBJ1-1; a possible D gene is TRBD1 (6 bases). CDR3 length equals 14 residues. The V gene lost 1 base and the J gene lost 1 base, with 7 bases spanning the gap. Germline values: CDR1 SGHDN, CDR2 FVKESK. This CDR3 is CASSQGTANTEAFF. The CDR3 DNA reads as TGTGCCAGCAGCCAAGGGACAGCGAACACTGAAGCTTTCTTT.

V gene TRBV10-1 combines with J gene TRBJ1-1; unclear D gene. This CDR3 comprises 14 residues. Per the germline V gene, CDR1 is WNHNN and CDR2 is SYGVQD (reference sequence). The V end was cut by 2 bases, the J end by 1 base, with 8 bases between. CDR3 loop: CASSEGLKNTEAFF. Here the CDR3 DNA reads TGCGCCAGCAGTGAGGGGCTTAAGAACACTGAAGCTTTCTTT.

This clone was observed once. The V and J genes are TRBV6-5 and TRBJ2-2; 9 bases align to TRBD1. The CDR3 consists of 16 residues. Germline V lookup: CDR1 MNHEY, CDR2 SVGAGI. The junction had 6 bases not matched to a gene; V was cut back by 1 base and J by 6 bases. The CDR3 nucleotides are TGTGCCAGCAGTTACTTACCGGGACAGGGCCCCGGGGAGCTGTTTTTT. This sequence encodes CASSYLPGQGPGELFF.

The chain employs TRBV30 and TRBJ1-4; possible D gene TRBD1, 6 bases. The CDR3 runs 18 residues. Germline V gene sequence: CDR1 GTSNPN, CDR2 SVGIG (reference sequence). Trimming shortened V by 3 bases and J by 0 bases, and 20 bases separated the two germline ends. Here the CDR3 DNA reads TGTGCCTGGAGGACAGGAACCACAATAGTTGCAACTAATGAAAAACTGTTTTTT. Its protein product is CAWRTGTTIVATNEKLFF.

This clone has more than one count but fewer than ten. This chain uses TRBV3-1 (or the pseudogene TRBV3-2) with TRBJ1-5, with TRBD1 as a possible D gene (5 bases). V was trimmed by 4 bases and J by 6 bases, leaving 16 bases between them. The CDR3 runs 15 residues. The germline V gene encodes CDR1 LGHDT and CDR2 YNNKEL (reference sequence). In nucleotides, the CDR3 is TGTGCCAGCAGCCCCTCCGGGGGGGGAGGTCAGCCCCAGCATTTT. It encodes CASSPSGGGGQPQHF.